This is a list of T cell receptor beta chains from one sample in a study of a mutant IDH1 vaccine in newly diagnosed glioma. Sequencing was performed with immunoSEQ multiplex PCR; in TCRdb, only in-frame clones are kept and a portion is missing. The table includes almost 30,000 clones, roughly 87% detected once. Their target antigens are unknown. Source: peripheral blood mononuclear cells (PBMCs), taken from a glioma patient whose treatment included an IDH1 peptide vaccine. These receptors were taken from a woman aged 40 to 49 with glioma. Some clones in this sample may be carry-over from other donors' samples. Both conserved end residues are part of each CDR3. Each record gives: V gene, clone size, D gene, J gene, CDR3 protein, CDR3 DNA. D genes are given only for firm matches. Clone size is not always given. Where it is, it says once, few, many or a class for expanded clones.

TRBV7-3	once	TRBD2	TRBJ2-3	CASSLDGGALDTQYF	TGTGCCAGCAGCTTAGACGGGGGGGCCTTAGATACGCAGTATTTT
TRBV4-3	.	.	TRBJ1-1	CASSQQKNTEAFF	TGCGCCAGCAGCCAACAGAAGAACACTGAAGCTTTCTTT
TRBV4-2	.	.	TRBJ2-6	CASSPILGVSGANVLTF	TGTGCCAGCAGTCCCATCCTAGGCGTCTCGGGGGCCAACGTCCTGACTTTC
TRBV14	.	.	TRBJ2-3	CASSLHRAANTQYF	TGTGCCAGCAGCCTACACCGGGCTGCCAATACGCAGTATTTT
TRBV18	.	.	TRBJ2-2	CASSPDRSGELFF	TGTGCCAGCTCACCAGACAGGTCCGGGGAGCTGTTTTTT
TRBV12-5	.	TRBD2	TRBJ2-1	CASALPGLGGYNEQFF	TGTGCTAGTGCCTTACCGGGACTAGGGGGTTACAATGAGCAGTTCTTC
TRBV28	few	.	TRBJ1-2	CASRTGVGGYTF	TGTGCCAGCCGTACTGGTGTTGGTGGCTACACCTTC
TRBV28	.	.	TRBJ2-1	CASSIVGKGSADEQFF	TGTGCCAGCAGCATAGTCGGTAAGGGTTCGGCCGATGAGCAGTTCTTC
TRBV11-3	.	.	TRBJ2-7	CASSLQGGVYEQYF	TGTGCCAGCAGCCTACAGGGAGGGGTCTACGAGCAGTACTTC
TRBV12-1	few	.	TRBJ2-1	CASSFDLAGEKSNEQFF	TGTGCCAGCAGCTTTGACCTAGCGGGAGAGAAATCCAATGAGCAGTTCTTC
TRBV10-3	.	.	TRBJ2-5	CAMRSPGEETQYF	TGTGCCATGCGTAGCCCGGGGGAAGAGACCCAGTACTTC
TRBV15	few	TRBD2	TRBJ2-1	CATSRERAGVSNEQFF	TGTGCCACCAGCAGAGAGCGAGCGGGAGTCTCCAATGAGCAGTTCTTC
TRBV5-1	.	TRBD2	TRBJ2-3	CASSGRRLAGVDTQYF	TGCGCCAGCTCCGGACGGAGACTAGCGGGAGTAGATACGCAGTATTTT
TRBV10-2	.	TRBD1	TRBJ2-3	CASSWTGADTQYF	TGCGCCAGCAGCTGGACAGGGGCAGATACGCAGTATTTT
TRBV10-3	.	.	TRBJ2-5	CAISEKGSKGTQYF	TGTGCCATCAGTGAAAAGGGAAGCAAGGGGACCCAGTACTTC
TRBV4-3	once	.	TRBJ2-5	CASSQDRNQETQYF	TGCGCCAGCAGCCAGGATAGAAACCAGGAGACCCAGTACTTC
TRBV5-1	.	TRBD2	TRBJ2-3	CASSLSGGTDTQYF	TGCGCCAGCAGCCTTAGCGGGGGCACAGATACGCAGTATTTT
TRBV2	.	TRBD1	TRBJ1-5	CASSEAADREKPQHF	TGTGCCAGCAGTGAAGCGGCCGACAGGGAGAAGCCCCAGCATTTT
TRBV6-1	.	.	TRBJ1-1	CASSRFGGESTEAFF	TGTGCCAGCAGTCGCTTTGGAGGGGAGAGCACTGAAGCTTTCTTT
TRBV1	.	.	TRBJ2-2	CTSSHPPQRAETGELFF	TGCACCAGCAGCCACCCCCCCCAGAGGGCCGAGACCGGGGAGCTGTTTTTT
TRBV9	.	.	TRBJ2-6	CASEGRGLPNYNSGANVLTF	TGTGCCAGCGAGGGCAGGGGACTTCCGAATTATAACTCTGGGGCCAACGTCCTGACTTTC
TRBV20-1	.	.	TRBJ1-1	CSADVNPEAFF	TGCAGTGCGGACGTGAATCCTGAAGCTTTCTTT
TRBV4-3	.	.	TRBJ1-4	CASSQDPSEKLFF	TGCGCCAGCAGCCAAGATCCCAGCGAAAAACTGTTTTTT
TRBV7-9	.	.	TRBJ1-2	CASSSHPRTDGYTF	TGTGCCAGCAGCTCCCATCCCCGGACGGATGGCTACACCTTC
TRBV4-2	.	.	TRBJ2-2	CASSPQSPRTHTGELFF	TGTGCCAGCAGCCCACAATCTCCGCGGACCCACACCGGGGAGCTGTTTTTT
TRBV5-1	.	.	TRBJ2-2	CASRQAPGTGELFF	TGCGCCAGCAGACAGGCCCCGGGGACCGGGGAGCTGTTTTTT
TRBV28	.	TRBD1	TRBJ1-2	CAIPSAGDRVGGYTF	TGTGCCATCCCTTCTGCGGGGGACAGGGTAGGTGGCTACACCTTC
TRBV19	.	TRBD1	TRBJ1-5	CASRIQGASNQPQHF	TGTGCCAGTAGGATACAGGGGGCAAGCAATCAGCCCCAGCATTTT
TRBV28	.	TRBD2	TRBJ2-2	CASSSGTSGKWYLSNTGELFF	TGTGCCAGCAGTTCCGGGACTAGCGGGAAATGGTACCTCTCGAACACCGGGGAGCTGTTTTTT
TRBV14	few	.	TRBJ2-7	CASSFNVAAANEQYF	TGTGCCAGCAGTTTTAACGTTGCGGCCGCGAATGAGCAGTACTTC
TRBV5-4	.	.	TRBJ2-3	CASSLTDTQYF	TGTGCCAGCAGCTTGACAGATACGCAGTATTTT
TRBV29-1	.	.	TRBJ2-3	CSVGVQGVLDTQYF	TGCAGCGTTGGGGTCCAAGGTGTTTTAGATACGCAGTATTTT
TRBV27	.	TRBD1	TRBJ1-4	CASSPTDRGEKLFF	TGTGCCAGCAGTCCGACGGACAGGGGCGAAAAACTGTTTTTT